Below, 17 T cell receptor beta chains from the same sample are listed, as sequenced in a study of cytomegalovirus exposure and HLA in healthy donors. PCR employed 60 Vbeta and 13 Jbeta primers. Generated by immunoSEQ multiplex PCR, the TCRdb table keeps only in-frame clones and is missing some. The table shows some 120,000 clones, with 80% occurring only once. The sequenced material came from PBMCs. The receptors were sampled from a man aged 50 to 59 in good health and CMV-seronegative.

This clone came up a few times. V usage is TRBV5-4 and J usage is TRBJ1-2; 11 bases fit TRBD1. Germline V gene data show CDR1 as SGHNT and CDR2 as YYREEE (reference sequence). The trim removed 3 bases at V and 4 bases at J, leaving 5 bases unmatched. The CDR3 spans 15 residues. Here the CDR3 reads CASSYRDRGTYGYTF. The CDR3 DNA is TGTGCCAGCAGCTACCGGGACAGGGGGACCTATGGCTACACCTTC.

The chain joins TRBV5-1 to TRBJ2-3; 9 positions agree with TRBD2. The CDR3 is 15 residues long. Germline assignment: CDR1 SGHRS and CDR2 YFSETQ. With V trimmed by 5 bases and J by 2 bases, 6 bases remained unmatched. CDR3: CASSWGLASTDTQYF. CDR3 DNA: TGCGCCAGCAGTTGGGGACTAGCTTCCACAGATACGCAGTATTTT.

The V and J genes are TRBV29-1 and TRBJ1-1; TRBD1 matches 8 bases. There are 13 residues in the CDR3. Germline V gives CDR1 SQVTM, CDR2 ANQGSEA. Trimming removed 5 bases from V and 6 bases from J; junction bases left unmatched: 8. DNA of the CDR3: TGCAGCGTTAACGACCAGGGGGCCGCTGAAGCTTTCTTT. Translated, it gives CSVNDQGAAEAFF.

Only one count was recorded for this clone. The CDR3 DNA reads TGTGCCAGCAGTACACAGGGGCGCAGCAATCAGCCCCAGCATTTT. Its protein product is CASSTQGRSNQPQHF. This chain joins TRBV27 and TRBJ1-5; 7 bases are shared with TRBD1. The CDR3 totals 15 residues. The germline gives CDR1 MNHEY, CDR2 SMNVEV (reference sequence). J lost 1 base, V lost 5 bases, and 5 bases had no gene match.

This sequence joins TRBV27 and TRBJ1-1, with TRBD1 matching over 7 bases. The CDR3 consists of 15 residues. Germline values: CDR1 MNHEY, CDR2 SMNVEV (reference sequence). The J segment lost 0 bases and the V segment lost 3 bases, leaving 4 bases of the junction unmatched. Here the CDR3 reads CASSFQQGMNTEAFF. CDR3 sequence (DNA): TGTGCCAGCAGTTTCCAACAGGGGATGAACACTGAAGCTTTCTTT.

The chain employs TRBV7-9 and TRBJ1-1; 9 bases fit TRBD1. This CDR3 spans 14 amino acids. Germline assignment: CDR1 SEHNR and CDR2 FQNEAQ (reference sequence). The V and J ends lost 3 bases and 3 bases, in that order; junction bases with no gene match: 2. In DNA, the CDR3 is TGTGCCAGCAGCTTGGGGGACAGGGACACTGAAGCTTTCTTT. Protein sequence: CASSLGDRDTEAFF.

DNA of the CDR3: TGTGCCAGCATTCTCGTCGGGACAGTCTCCTACGAGCAGTACTTC. Protein product: CASILVGTVSYEQYF. The chain employs TRBV2 and TRBJ2-7; 7 bases are a match to TRBD1. Germline V gives CDR1 SNHLY, CDR2 FYNNEI. With V trimmed by 7 bases and J by 0 bases, 9 bases remained unmatched. The CDR3 runs to 15 residues.

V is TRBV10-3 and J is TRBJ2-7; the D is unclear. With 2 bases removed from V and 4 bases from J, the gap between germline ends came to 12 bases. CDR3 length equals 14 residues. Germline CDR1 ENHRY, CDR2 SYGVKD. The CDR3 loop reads CAISEGSLRYEQYF. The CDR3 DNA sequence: TGTGCCATCAGTGAGGGTTCTCTAAGATACGAGCAGTACTTC.

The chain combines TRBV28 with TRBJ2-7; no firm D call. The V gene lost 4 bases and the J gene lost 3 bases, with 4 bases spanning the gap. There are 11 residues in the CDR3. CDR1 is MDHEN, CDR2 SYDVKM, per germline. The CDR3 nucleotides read TGTGCCAGCAGTTCCTACTACGAGCAGTACTTC. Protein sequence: CASSSYYEQYF.

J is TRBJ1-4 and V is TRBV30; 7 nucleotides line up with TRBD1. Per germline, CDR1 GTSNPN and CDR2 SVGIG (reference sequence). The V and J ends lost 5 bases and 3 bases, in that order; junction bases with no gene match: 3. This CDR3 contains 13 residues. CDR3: CAWGTAANEKLFF. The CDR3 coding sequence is TGTGCCTGGGGGACAGCAGCTAATGAAAAACTGTTTTTT.

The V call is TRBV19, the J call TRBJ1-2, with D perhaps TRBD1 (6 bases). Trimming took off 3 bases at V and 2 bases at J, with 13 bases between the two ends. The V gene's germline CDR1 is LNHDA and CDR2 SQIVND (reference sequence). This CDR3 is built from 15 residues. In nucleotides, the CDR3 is TGTGCCAGTAGTATTCTCCTGACAGGAAACTATGGCTACACCTTC. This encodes CASSILLTGNYGYTF.

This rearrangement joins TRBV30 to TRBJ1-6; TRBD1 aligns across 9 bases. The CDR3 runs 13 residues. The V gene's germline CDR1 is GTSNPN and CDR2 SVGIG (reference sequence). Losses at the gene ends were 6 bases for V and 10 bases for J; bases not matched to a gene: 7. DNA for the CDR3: TGTGCCTGCCACAGGGGGCGCGGGTCACCCCTCCACTTT. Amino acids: CACHRGRGSPLHF.

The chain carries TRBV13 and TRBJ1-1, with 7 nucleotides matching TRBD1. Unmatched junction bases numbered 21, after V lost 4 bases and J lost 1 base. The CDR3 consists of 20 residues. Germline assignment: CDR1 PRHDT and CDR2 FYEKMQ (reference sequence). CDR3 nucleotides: TGTGCCAGCAGCTCACGCCGCCGGGACAGTTCTCCCAACAGGAACACTGAAGCTTTCTTT. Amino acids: CASSSRRRDSSPNRNTEAFF.

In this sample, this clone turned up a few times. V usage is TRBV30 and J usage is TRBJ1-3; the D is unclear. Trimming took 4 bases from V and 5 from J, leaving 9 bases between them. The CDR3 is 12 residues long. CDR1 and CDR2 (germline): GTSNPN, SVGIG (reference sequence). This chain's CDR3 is CAWNSRRNTIYF. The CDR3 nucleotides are TGTGCCTGGAACAGTCGGAGAAACACCATATATTTT.

The DNA of the CDR3 is TGTGCCAGCAGCTTAACGGCGGGGCCAGGGTCCTACGAGCAGTACTTC. Translation: CASSLTAGPGSYEQYF. This chain links TRBV11-2 with TRBJ2-7; weak D call: TRBD2 (6 bases). The germline V and J ends were trimmed by 2 bases and 1 base, with 15 bases remaining between them. The length of the CDR3 is 16 residues. Germline CDR1 and CDR2: SGHAT and FQNNGV.

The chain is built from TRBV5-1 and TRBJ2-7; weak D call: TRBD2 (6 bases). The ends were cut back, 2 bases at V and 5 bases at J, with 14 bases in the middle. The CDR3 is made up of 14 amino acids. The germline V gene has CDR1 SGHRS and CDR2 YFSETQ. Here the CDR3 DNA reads TGCGCCAGCAGCTTCGGGGGTAGTAGTAACGAGCAGTACTTC. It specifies CASSFGGSSNEQYF.

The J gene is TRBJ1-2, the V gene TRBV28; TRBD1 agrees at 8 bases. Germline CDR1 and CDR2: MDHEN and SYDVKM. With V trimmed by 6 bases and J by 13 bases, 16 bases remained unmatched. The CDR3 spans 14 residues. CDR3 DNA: TGTGCCAGCAGGGTGACAGGGGAATCCGCCCGCTTCACCTTC. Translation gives CASRVTGESARFTF.